These 13 T cell receptor beta chains originate from one sample sequenced in a study of T cell responses to AZD1222 COVID-19 vaccine (dated by TCRdb to about 2021). The time point label here, explained by the study, means: baseline before first vaccination. The treatment or condition tag for this specimen amounts to: meningococcal conjugate vaccine given as trial control. The library was made by the immunoSEQ multiplex PCR assay. This is the immuneACCESS table as TCRdb keeps it, with only in-frame sequences that have V and J called. A part of the clones is gone; compared with another copy, unresolved V genes explain less than half, and the rest is unexplained. This sample lists about 110,000 clones; roughly 88% were detected once. The ten largest make up 9.5% to 15% of the sample. The source material was peripheral blood, sampled on day 0 of MenACWY control vaccination. These receptors all stem from an adult in good health.

V usage is TRBV7-6 and J usage is TRBJ1-5, with D perhaps TRBD1 (6 bases). The V and J ends lost 8 bases and 3 bases respectively, with 11 bases between them. The CDR3 totals 13 residues. The V gene's germline CDR1 is SGHVS and CDR2 FNYEAQ. CDR3 loop: CASGGQPNQPQHF. The CDR3 DNA reads as TGTGCCAGCGGCGGACAGCCCAATCAGCCCCAGCATTTT.

The genes are TRBV7-2 and TRBJ1-5; no reliable D call. V lost 2 bases to trimming and J lost 7 bases, with 12 bases between them. The length of the CDR3 is 14 residues. CDR1 SGHTA and CDR2 FQGNSA come from the germline V gene. CDR3 nucleotides: TGTGCCAGCAGCTTAAGGTTCCGGGGACAGCCCCAGCATTTT. Protein: CASSLRFRGQPQHF. Combining the CDR3 with reference TRBV7-2 and TRBJ1-5 gives the whole variable domain GAGVSQSPSNKVTEKGKDVELRCDPISGHTALYWYRQSLGQGLEFLIYFQGNSAPDKSGLPSDRFSAERTGGSVSTLTIQRTQQEDSAVYLCASSLRFRGQPQHFGDGTRLSIL.

The V call is TRBV7-9, the J call TRBJ2-7; D remains unclear. V shed 3 bases and J shed 3 bases, with 12 bases lying between them. CDR1 is SEHNR, CDR2 FQNEAQ, per germline (reference sequence). There are 14 residues in the CDR3. The CDR3 loop is CASSFNGYNYEQYF. The CDR3 DNA reads as TGTGCCAGCAGCTTTAACGGGTACAACTACGAGCAGTACTTC.

V gene TRBV3-1 (or the pseudogene TRBV3-2) combines with J gene TRBJ2-3; possibly TRBD1 for D (5 bases). This CDR3 spans 15 amino acids. Trimming removed 2 bases from V and 2 bases from J, with 11 bases in between. Germline CDR1 is LGHDT and CDR2 is YNNKEL (reference sequence). CDR3 region: CASSQPQVVTDTQYF. In nucleotides, the CDR3 is TGTGCCAGCAGCCAACCACAGGTGGTCACAGATACGCAGTATTTT.

V usage is TRBV6-5 and J usage is TRBJ1-5, with 8 bases matching TRBD1. V was clipped by 5 bases and J by 3 bases; unmatched bases: 6. The germline V gene encodes CDR1 MNHEY and CDR2 SVGAGI. This CDR3 contains 15 residues. The CDR3: CASSRDRNTNQPQHF. The CDR3 nucleotides read TGTGCCAGCAGTAGGGACAGGAACACCAATCAGCCCCAGCATTTT.

In its sample, this clone was seen once. This CDR3 reads CASSPPQGGYGYTF. CDR3 in DNA: TGTGCCAGCAGCCCCCCCCAGGGGGGCTATGGCTACACCTTC. J is TRBJ1-2 and V is TRBV7-2, with 7 bases aligning to TRBD1. The CDR3 is 14 residues long. Germline loops: CDR1 SGHTA, CDR2 FQGNSA. V was clipped by 5 bases and J by 4 bases; unmatched bases: 7.

The chain carries TRBV20-1 and TRBJ1-1, with a weak D call TRBD1 (5 bases). Deletions cut 3 bases from V and 0 bases from J, with 11 bases between. The germline gives CDR1 DFQATT, CDR2 SNEGSKA (reference sequence). The CDR3 consists of 14 residues. In nucleotides, the CDR3 is TGCAGTGCTAGTCAGGGAATAATGAACACTGAAGCTTTCTTT. It translates to CSASQGIMNTEAFF.

The rearrangement uses TRBV12-2 and TRBJ2-7; the table's D call, TRBD1, has no DNA check behind it. TRBV12-2 corresponds to a pseudogene. The length of the CDR3 is 17 residues. The CDR3 region is CASRPKGIDRVFIEQYF. DNA of the CDR3: TGTGCAAGTCGCCCCAAGGGGATAGACAGGGTGTTTATCGAGCAGTACTTC.

The chain combines TRBV2 with TRBJ1-5; D possibly corresponds to TRBD1 (6 bases). CDR3 length equals 13 residues. Trimming took off 9 bases at V and 4 bases at J, with 13 bases between the two ends. Germline V gene lookup returns CDR1 SNHLY and CDR2 FYNNEI. Here the CDR3 DNA reads TGTGCCAGTCAGACAACAGGGAATCAGCCCCAGCATTTT. Translating gives CASQTTGNQPQHF.

J is TRBJ2-5 and V is TRBV9; TRBD2 matches at 7 bases. V shed 4 bases, J shed 2 bases, and the junction held 11 bases outside the gene matches. Germline V gene data show CDR1 as SGDLS and CDR2 as YYNGEE. CDR3 length: 16 residues. CDR3: CASSLPPGGGQETQYF. The CDR3 bases are TGTGCCAGCAGCCTACCCCCGGGAGGAGGGCAAGAGACCCAGTACTTC.

This clone was picked up many times. This rearrangement joins TRBV6-6 to TRBJ1-1, with 7 bases identical to TRBD1. CDR3 length: 15 residues. V lost 4 bases, J lost 0 bases, and 5 bases stayed unmatched. Germline V lookup: CDR1 MNHNY, CDR2 SVGAGI (reference sequence). The CDR3 DNA reads as TGTGCCAGCAGTTCCTGGGACAGCTTGAACACTGAAGCTTTCTTT. Amino acids: CASSSWDSLNTEAFF.

This clone was observed many times. The V gene is TRBV6-5, the J gene TRBJ1-2; D possibly corresponds to TRBD1 (6 bases). The CDR3 contains 13 residues. Germline CDR1 reads MNHEY; CDR2 reads SVGAGI. V was cut by 1 base and J by 6 bases, with 9 bases left in between. Written as DNA, the CDR3 is TGTGCCAGCAGTTACTTACAGGGCGATGGCTACACCTTC. This encodes CASSYLQGDGYTF.

This rearrangement joins TRBV4-1 to TRBJ1-6; perhaps TRBD1 as D (5 bases). V lost 4 bases, J lost 8 bases, and 15 bases lay in between. CDR1 is MGHRA, CDR2 YSYEKL, per germline. This CDR3 has 15 residues. The CDR3: CASSPSSGFDSPLHF. In DNA form, the CDR3 reads TGCGCCAGCAGCCCGAGTTCAGGGTTTGATTCACCCCTCCACTTT.